This T cell receptor beta chain was documented in a study of persistence of HIV-infected CD4 T cells. Nonspecific anti-CD3/anti-CD28 bead stimulation represents the broad CD4+ T cell repertoire. Sorting of responding CD4+ T cells relied on upregulated CD40 ligand together with CD69. Sequencing used immunoSEQ version 4 in survey mode. Generated by immunoSEQ multiplex PCR, the TCRdb table keeps only in-frame clones and is missing some. The sample consists of fewer than 50,000 clones, about 89% of them appearing once. Deletions cut 1 base from V and 4 bases from J, with 5 bases between. This CDR3 has 13 residues. The germline CDR1 and CDR2 sequences are LGHNA and YNFKEQ. Details on this clone: Antigen specificity is unknown.

The V and J genes are TRBV4-2 and TRBJ1-5; D uncertain. This clonotype was obtained from an adult man with HIV who was CMV-seropositive. This specimen consisted of CD4+ T cells sorted from PBMCs after 18-hour stimulation, obtained from a patient who received antiretroviral therapy. CDR3 nucleotides: TGTGCCAGCAGCCAAGTCGATAATCAGCCCCAGCATTTT. Its protein product is CASSQVDNQPQHF.